The T cell receptor beta chain under discussion was sequenced for a study of blood T cell repertoires in COVID-19. Study context: Acute and convalescent COVID-19 specimens originated in the United States, Italy and Spain.

Original processing methods: Reference gene primer amplification gave estimated nucleated cell counts. Here immunoSEQ multiplex PCR was the method, and the copy in TCRdb shows in-frame clones only, minus some. That table is the source of V, J and clone size, and D and trimming were worked out from the DNA. The sample has roughly 410,000 clones; approximately 90% are singletons. Germline V gene data show CDR1 as MNHEY and CDR2 as SMNVEV (reference sequence). Between the trimmed V and J ends, which lost 5 bases and 2 bases, there was a span of 13 bases. This CDR3 comprises 14 residues. The Seattle patients joined while their infection was active and were tracked longitudinally afterward. This clone showed up just once.

The receptor was isolated from a woman between 40 and 55 years old with COVID-19, enrolled during active disease. Sequences were obtained from peripheral blood. The chain links TRBV27 to TRBJ2-7; D is unclear. The CDR3 sequence is CASSPQSRPYEQYF. CDR3 in DNA: TGTGCCAGCAGTCCTCAATCGAGGCCCTACGAGCAGTACTTC.